The subject of this entry is one T cell receptor beta chain. Its antigen has not been determined. No per-base quality is available; no much larger clone lies one base away. These data are taken from a study of T cell responses to AZD1222 COVID-19 vaccine (dated by TCRdb to the early 2020s). Regarding the research as a whole: Because spike-specific TCR depth and breadth did not differ between the two schedules, AZD1222 recipients who got a second dose at roughly 4 weeks were pooled with those who got a second dose at roughly 12 weeks. A total of 233 trial participants underwent TCR sequencing, of whom about 200 received two doses of AZD1222 and 26 received two doses of the MenACWY control vaccine. Trial participants were enrolled by age into subgroups of 18-55, 56-69 and 70-plus years, and roughly 150, 30 and 60 TCR-sequenced participants, respectively, were included in these subgroups.

The CDR3 regions of human TCRbeta chains were subjected to immunosequencing. The original pipeline was this. TCRs in the repertoires were matched against a reference library of SARS-CoV-2-specific TCRs that had been generated with the MIRA antigen-specificity platform. Breadth was defined as the fraction of unique TCRs that were SARS-CoV-2-associated. Depth was defined as the fraction of total T cells that were SARS-CoV-2-associated. Each spike-specific TCR was assigned to its reactive spike region and to a CD4 or CD8 class using the MIRA data. Log10-transformed breadth and depth values were compared by one-way ANOVA with Sidak's multiple comparisons tests. The table comes from immuneACCESS by way of TCRdb, which keeps in-frame sequences with V and J called. Part of the clones is missing from these tables; in studies checked, under half for an unresolved V gene and the rest for unknown reasons. The V and J calls and the clone size are those of that table, but D and trimming were determined from the DNA. Recorded for this sample are about 160,000 clones; 85% to 90% of them occurred a single time. Over 4.5% of the sample lies in the top ten.

From its cysteine to its phenylalanine, the CDR3 spans 18 amino acids. Only the CDR3 portion is preserved as DNA: 54 bases, with reading frame beginning at the first base. The time point label, read with the paper, signifies: baseline before first vaccination. Vaccinee samples were obtained from the UK trials COV001 and COV002, which included a single-blind randomized controlled phase 2/3 trial of AZD1222 (ChAdOx1 nCoV-19) in healthy adults. For TCRbeta chain sequencing, PBMC samples were collected from trial participants at day 0 and at day 28 after the second dose. On the study overall, not on this receptor specifically: Most participants were white British and females outnumbered males, and the authors suggested that clonal diversity may have been underestimated. Vaccine-associated CD4 TCRs spanned the whole spike protein, with dominant responses in regions 160-218 and 743-854. Spike-specific TCR breadth and depth rose significantly after two AZD1222 doses compared with day 0 and with MenACWY recipients. In the small 56-69-year group, the increase in depth fell short of significance, most likely because of low power. Because no samples from the day 14 peak response were available, repertoires could be characterized only after the peak T cell response. Reportedly, almost half of the unique spike-specific TCRs recognized epitopes lying outside the regions that are mutated in the B.1.351 and B.1.1.7 variants. Conclusions about previously exposed vaccinees are limited because only six or seven AZD1222 recipients were SARS-CoV-2 seropositive at baseline.

The source was peripheral blood, collected on day 0 of AZD1222 vaccination. The V and J genes are TRBV21-1 and TRBJ2-5; the tabulated D call, TRBD1, remains unverified against the DNA. TRBV21-1 is designated a pseudogene. The receptor was isolated from an adult in good health. CDR3 reads: CASSARTGKKVTQETQYF. The base sequence is TGTGCCAGCAGCGCCCGGACAGGGAAAAAGGTAACACAAGAGACCCAGTACTTC.